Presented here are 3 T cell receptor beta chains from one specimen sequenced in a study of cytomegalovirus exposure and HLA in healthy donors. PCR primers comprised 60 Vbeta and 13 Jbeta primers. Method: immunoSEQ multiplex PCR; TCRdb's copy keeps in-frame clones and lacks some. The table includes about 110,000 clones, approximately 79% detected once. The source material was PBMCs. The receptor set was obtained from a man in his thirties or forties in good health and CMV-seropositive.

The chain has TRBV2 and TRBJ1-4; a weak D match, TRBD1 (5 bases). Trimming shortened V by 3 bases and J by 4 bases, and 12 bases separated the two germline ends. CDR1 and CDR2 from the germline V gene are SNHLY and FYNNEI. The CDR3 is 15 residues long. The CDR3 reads CASSEARGNNEKLFF. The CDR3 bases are TGTGCCAGCAGTGAGGCAAGGGGTAATAATGAAAAACTGTTTTTT.

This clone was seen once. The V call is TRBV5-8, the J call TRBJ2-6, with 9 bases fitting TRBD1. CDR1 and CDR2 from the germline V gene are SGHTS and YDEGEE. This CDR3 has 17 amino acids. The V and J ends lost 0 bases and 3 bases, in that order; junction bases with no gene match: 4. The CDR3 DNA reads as TGTGCCAGCAGCTTGGACAGGGGGCAACTTGGGGCCAACGTCCTGACTTTC. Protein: CASSLDRGQLGANVLTF.

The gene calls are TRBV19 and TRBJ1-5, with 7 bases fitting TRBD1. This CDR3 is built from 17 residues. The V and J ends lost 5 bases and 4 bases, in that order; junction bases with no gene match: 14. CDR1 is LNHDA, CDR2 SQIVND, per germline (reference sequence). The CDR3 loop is CASSPRTGLTRNQPQHF. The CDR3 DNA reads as TGTGCCAGTAGTCCCCGGACAGGACTTACCCGAAATCAGCCCCAGCATTTT.